This T cell receptor (beta chain) was retrieved from a study of shared clonotypes between healthy human individuals. In its sample, this clone was seen a few times. Its cognate antigen is unknown. Measured with immunoSEQ multiplex PCR; TCRdb has only the in-frame clones, and not every one. The table has approximately 2,300,000 clones, 85% to 95% seen once. General study findings and limits: Between four donors, naive CD4 clonotypes were shared at a level of around 5.2%. Exclusively blood specimens were collected; tissue repertoires likely differ. Non-shared clonotypes showed lower generation probabilities than clonotypes common to all four donors. Memory subsets had estimated richness that was generally smaller than that of naive subsets.

The ends were cut back, 1 base at V and 4 bases at J, with 13 bases in the middle. Germline CDR1 reads LNHDA; CDR2 reads SQIVND (reference sequence). The CDR3 contains 15 residues. The receptor comes from a man between 18 and 29 years old in good health. Some clones in this sample may be carry-over from other donors' samples. The chain joins TRBV19 to TRBJ1-2; D call uncertain. The source material was naive CD4+ T cells from PBMCs. Specified subset: CD45RA+ positively selected. The CDR3 DNA sequence: TGTGCCAGTAGTATAGTCGCCGGGCTCTTCTATGGCTACACCTTC. Translated: CASSIVAGLFYGYTF.